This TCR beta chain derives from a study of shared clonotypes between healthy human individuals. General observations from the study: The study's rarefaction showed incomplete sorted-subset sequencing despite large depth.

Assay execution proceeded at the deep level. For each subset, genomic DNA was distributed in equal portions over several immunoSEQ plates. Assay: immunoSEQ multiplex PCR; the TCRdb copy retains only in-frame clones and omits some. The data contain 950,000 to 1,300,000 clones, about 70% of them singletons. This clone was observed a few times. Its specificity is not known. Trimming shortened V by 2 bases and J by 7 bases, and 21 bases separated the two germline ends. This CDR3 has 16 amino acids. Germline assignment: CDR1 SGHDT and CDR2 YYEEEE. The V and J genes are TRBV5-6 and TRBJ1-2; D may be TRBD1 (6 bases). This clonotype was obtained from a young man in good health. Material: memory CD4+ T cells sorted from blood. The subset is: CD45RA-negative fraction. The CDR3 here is CASSFRDTVLTRGYTF. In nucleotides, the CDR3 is TGTGCCAGCAGCTTCCGGGACACGGTCCTTACTCGTGGCTACACCTTC.